The 8 T cell receptor beta chains listed next were all sequenced from one sample in a study of beta chain features in type 1 diabetes. General study points: Among all four CD4+ subsets, Type 1 diabetes patients had TCRB CDR3s that were moderately but significantly shorter.

These receptors are not linked to any known antigen. Every isolated RNA sample was fully reverse transcribed, so sequencing captured expressed TCRB transcripts. The protocol was immunoSEQ multiplex PCR, while the TCRdb copy is restricted to in-frame clones and leaves out a portion. This sample yields 200,000 to 300,000 clones, of which roughly 20% are seen a single time; 0.028% belongs to the top ten. The sample consisted of naive CD4+ T cells from blood. These receptors were taken from a woman in her thirties or forties with type 1 diabetes.

V is TRBV7-2 and J is TRBJ1-1; 10 bases are shared with TRBD1. The V and J ends lost 5 bases and 5 bases, in that order; junction bases with no gene match: 8. Germline V gene sequence: CDR1 SGHTA, CDR2 FQGNSA. CDR3 length: 15 amino acids. The CDR3 sequence: CASSPDRGRRTEAFF. CDR3 bases: TGTGCCAGCAGCCCCGACAGGGGGCGGCGGACTGAAGCTTTCTTT.

The CDR3 loop reads CSAPGQGAGEQFF. The CDR3 coding sequence is TGCAGCGCTCCGGGACAGGGGGCAGGTGAGCAGTTCTTC. The chain employs TRBV29-1 and TRBJ2-1; TRBD1 matches 12 bases. This CDR3 region has 13 residues. The ends lost 7 bases at V and 9 bases at J; junction bases unmatched: 7. Germline V gene data show CDR1 as SQVTM and CDR2 as ANQGSEA.

This rearrangement joins TRBV4-3 to TRBJ2-1; 8 positions agree with TRBD2. Looked up from germline, CDR1 is LGHNA and CDR2 is YSLEER. The CDR3 runs to 17 residues. J gave up 8 bases and V 4 bases, and 16 bases lay outside the gene matches. This CDR3 reads CASSPGGGQVIIDEQFF. As DNA, the CDR3 is TGCGCCAGCAGCCCGGGGGGGGGCCAGGTGATAATCGATGAGCAGTTCTTC.

This clone was detected only a few times. J is TRBJ1-5 and V is TRBV29-1, with D possibly matching TRBD1 (6 bases). The CDR3 contains 13 residues. V lost 6 bases and J 0 bases, leaving 9 bases between the germline ends. CDR1 and CDR2 (germline): SQVTM, ANQGSEA. DNA of the CDR3: TGCAGCGTAGTACAGGGTAGCAATCAGCCCCAGCATTTT. It yields the protein CSVVQGSNQPQHF.

The rearrangement links TRBV13 to TRBJ2-3; 10 bases line up with TRBD2. The CDR3 has 15 amino acids. CDR1 and CDR2 from the germline V gene are PRHDT and FYEKMQ (reference sequence). V lost 7 bases and J lost 3; bases outside the gene matches: 7. The DNA of the CDR3 is TGTGCCAGCACAATACTAGCGGGAAGGACAGATACGCAGTATTTT. Its protein product is CASTILAGRTDTQYF.

The rearrangement joins TRBV9 to TRBJ1-6; a possible D gene is TRBD1 (6 bases). The CDR3 is 14 residues long. Germline CDR1 reads SGDLS; CDR2 reads YYNGEE. V shed 3 bases and J shed 9 bases, with 13 bases lying between them. This CDR3 reads CASSAGTSTSPLHF. The DNA of the CDR3 is TGTGCCAGCAGCGCCGGGACATCAACTTCACCCCTCCACTTT. Complete variable domain (other parts from reference TRBV9 and TRBJ1-6): DSGVTQTPKHLITATGQRVTLRCSPRSGDLSVYWYQQSLDQGLQFLIQYYNGEERAKGNILERFSAQQFPDLHSELNLSSLELGDSALYFCASSAGTSTSPLHFGNGTRLTVT.

This clone was seen only a few times. V is TRBV7-2 and J is TRBJ2-1, with D possibly TRBD2 on 5 matching bases. V was cut by 1 base and J by 12 bases, with 25 bases left in between. The CDR3 extends over 17 amino acids. Per the germline V gene, CDR1 is SGHTA and CDR2 is FQGNSA. The CDR3 region has the DNA TGTGCCAGCAGCTTAGTGGACTTTATCGGACCGACGAACGGGCAGTTCTTC. It is translated as CASSLVDFIGPTNGQFF.

This clone was seen only a few times. The CDR3 is CASSSTGVTNEQYF. DNA of the CDR3: TGCGCCAGCAGCTCCACAGGGGTGACCAACGAGCAGTACTTC. This chain connects TRBV5-1 to TRBJ2-7; 7 positions agree with TRBD1. The CDR3 spans 14 residues. Germline CDR1 is SGHRS and CDR2 is YFSETQ. V gave up 3 bases and J gave up 5 bases; unmatched junction bases: 8.